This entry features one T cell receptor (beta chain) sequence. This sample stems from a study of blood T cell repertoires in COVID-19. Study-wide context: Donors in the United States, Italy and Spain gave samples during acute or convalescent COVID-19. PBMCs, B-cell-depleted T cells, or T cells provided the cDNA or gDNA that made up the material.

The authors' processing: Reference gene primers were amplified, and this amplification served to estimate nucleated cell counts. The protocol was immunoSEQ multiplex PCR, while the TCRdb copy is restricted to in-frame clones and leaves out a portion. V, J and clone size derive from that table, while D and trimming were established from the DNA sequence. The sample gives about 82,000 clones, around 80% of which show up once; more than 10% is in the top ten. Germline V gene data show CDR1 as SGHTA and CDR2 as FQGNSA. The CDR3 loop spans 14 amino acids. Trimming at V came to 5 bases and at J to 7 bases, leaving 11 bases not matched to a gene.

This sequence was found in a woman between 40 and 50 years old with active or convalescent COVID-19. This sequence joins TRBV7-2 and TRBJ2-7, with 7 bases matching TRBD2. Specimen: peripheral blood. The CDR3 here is CASSPKRLAWEQYF. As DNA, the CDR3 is TGTGCCAGCAGCCCGAAGAGACTAGCTTGGGAGCAGTACTTC.